A single sample gave rise to the 21 T cell receptor beta chains below, sequenced in a study of early T cells in non-severe SARS-CoV-2 infection. MiXCR, run by TCRdb on the 5' RACE reads, gives a single entry per CDR3 protein. The sample consists of about 50,000 distinct CDR3 sequences, roughly 16% of them appearing once. The material was whole blood, obtained at baseline. All receptors derive from an adult who was a healthcare worker with PCR-confirmed SARS-CoV-2 infection or an uninfected control (not recorded which).

V usage is TRBV28 and J usage is TRBJ2-7; D is possibly TRBD1 (6 bases). Germline CDR1 is MDHEN and CDR2 is SYDVKM. This CDR3 is built from 15 residues. V was shortened by 4 bases and J by 7 bases, with 20 bases between the two germline ends. DNA of the CDR3: TGTGCCAGCAGTTATCACACAGGGTCCAGAAGGGAGCAGTACTTC. Its protein product is CASSYHTGSRREQYF.

The chain links TRBV4-2 to TRBJ2-5; a weak D match, TRBD2 (6 bases). Germline lookup yields CDR1 LGHNA and CDR2 YNFKEQ. Trimming stripped 4 bases from V and 3 bases from J, with 15 bases between. The CDR3 runs 15 residues. CDR3 bases: TGTGCCAGCAGCCGCAACGGGAGAGGGGAAGAGACCCAGTACTTC. This translates into CASSRNGRGEETQYF.

This clonotype was seen once. The chain combines TRBV10-3 with TRBJ2-2, with D unresolved. The CDR3 loop spans 11 amino acids. In germline, CDR1 is ENHRY, CDR2 SYGVKD. The V gene lost 6 bases and the J gene lost 1 base, with 0 bases spanning the gap. The CDR3 region is CAIRNTGELFF. CDR3 sequence (DNA): TGTGCCATCAGGAACACCGGGGAGCTGTTTTTT.

This clonotype was counted ten times or more. V is TRBV15 and J is TRBJ2-3, with TRBD2 matching over 15 bases. This CDR3 comprises 18 residues. The trim removed 0 bases at V and 4 bases at J, leaving 5 bases unmatched. Per the germline V gene, CDR1 is LNHNV and CDR2 is YYDKDF (reference sequence). CDR3 in DNA: TGTGCCACCAGCAGAGAGGGACTAGCGGGGGGCGGAGCAGATACGCAGTATTTT. Protein sequence: CATSREGLAGGGADTQYF.

This rearrangement joins TRBV6-1 to TRBJ2-7, with D hard to call. This CDR3 contains 11 residues. CDR1 and CDR2 from the germline V gene are MNHNS and SASEGT. V lost 3 bases and J lost 7, with 7 bases in between. CDR3 sequence: CASSDPWEQYF. The CDR3 nucleotides are TGTGCCAGCAGTGACCCTTGGGAGCAGTACTTC.

The chain combines TRBV3-1 with TRBJ2-7; possible D gene TRBD2, 6 bases. Germline loops: CDR1 LGHDT, CDR2 YNNKEL (reference sequence). Trimming shortened V by 4 bases and J by 3 bases, and 13 bases separated the two germline ends. The CDR3 loop spans 14 amino acids. Written as DNA, the CDR3 is TGTGCCAGCAGCCGCACGCGGGGCAGCTACGAGCAGTACTTC. Translation gives CASSRTRGSYEQYF.

The CDR3 DNA sequence: TGTGCCAGTAGTATAAAGACCGGGACAGGGAAGGTTGGCTACACCTTC. As protein: CASSIKTGTGKVGYTF. V and J are TRBV19 and TRBJ1-2; 9 bases line up with TRBD1. This CDR3 is built from 16 residues. Germline CDR1 LNHDA, CDR2 SQIVND (reference sequence). With 2 bases clipped from V and 7 bases from J, the junction kept 11 bases outside the gene matches. The variable domain in full, completed from reference TRBV19 and TRBJ1-2, reads DGGITQSPKYLFRKEGQNVTLSCEQNLNHDAMYWYRQDPGQGLRLIYYSQIVNDFQKGDIAEGYSVSREKKESFPLTVTSAQKNPTAFYLCASSIKTGTGKVGYTFGSGTRLTVV.

The rearrangement joins TRBV2 to TRBJ2-2; TRBD1 aligns across 8 bases. Germline V CDR1 and CDR2: SNHLY, FYNNEI. The CDR3 consists of 14 residues. With 4 bases clipped from V and 4 bases from J, the junction kept 2 bases outside the gene matches. CDR3 bases: TGTGCCAGCAGTGTGGACAGGGTCACCGGGGAGCTGTTTTTT. Protein product: CASSVDRVTGELFF.

This clonotype was observed many times. The rearrangement links TRBV7-2 to TRBJ2-7, with TRBD2 matching 13 bases. V lost 4 bases to trimming and J lost 6 bases; unmatched junction nucleotides: 6. The germline CDR1 and CDR2 sequences are SGHTA and FQGNSA. The CDR3 length is 15 residues. The CDR3 region has the DNA TGTGCCAGCAGCTCCCAACTAGCGGGAGGGGTCGAGCAGTACTTC. This encodes CASSSQLAGGVEQYF.

J is TRBJ2-7 and V is TRBV11-2, with D perhaps TRBD1 or TRBD2 (5 bases each). V lost 5 bases and J 4 bases, leaving 18 bases between the germline ends. CDR1 and CDR2 (germline): SGHAT, FQNNGV. CDR3 length: 15 residues. The CDR3 here is CASSTTPGRGYEQYF. The CDR3, as DNA: TGTGCCAGCAGCACGACTCCGGGGCGAGGGTACGAGCAGTACTTC.

The J gene is TRBJ2-7, the V gene TRBV9, with D hard to call. Per germline, CDR1 SGDLS and CDR2 YYNGEE. The CDR3 sequence is 15 residues long. V was trimmed by 1 base and J by 0 bases, leaving 11 bases between them. CDR3 sequence: CASSVRPQSSYEQYF. The CDR3, as DNA: TGTGCCAGCAGCGTACGGCCACAGAGCTCCTACGAGCAGTACTTC.

This clonotype is medium-sized in the sample. J is TRBJ2-2 and V is TRBV20-1, with a weak D call TRBD2 (5 bases). This CDR3 spans 13 amino acids. The V gene's germline CDR1 is DFQATT and CDR2 SNEGSKA (reference sequence). V lost 3 bases and J 5 bases, leaving 10 bases between the germline ends. The CDR3 DNA is TGCAGTGCTAGCCCGACGGGGACCGGGGAGCTGTTTTTT. As protein: CSASPTGTGELFF.

This clonotype was seen ten or more times. The chain employs TRBV7-9 and TRBJ2-3, with D possibly matching TRBD2 (5 bases). Per germline, CDR1 SEHNR and CDR2 FQNEAQ (reference sequence). V was pared by 6 bases and J by 3 bases, with 10 bases between. This CDR3 has 13 residues. The CDR3 sequence is CASSPEGTDTQYF. DNA for the CDR3: TGTGCCAGCAGTCCCGAGGGAACAGATACGCAGTATTTT.

This clonotype was counted a few times. This chain connects TRBV6-1 to TRBJ2-6; no firm D call. The length of the CDR3 is 14 residues. V lost 1 base and J 0 bases, leaving 1 base between the germline ends. CDR1 and CDR2 (germline): MNHNS, SASEGT. The CDR3 reads CASSEVSGANVLTF. The CDR3 DNA is TGTGCCAGCAGTGAAGTCTCTGGGGCCAACGTCCTGACTTTC.

In the case of this clonotype: A much larger clone is a single base away; this may be a read error. The chain employs TRBV2 and TRBJ2-3; 8 bases fit TRBD1. This CDR3 has 14 residues. Germline-derived CDR1 and CDR2 are SNHLY and FYNNEI. This CDR3 reads CVSTPGGYTDTQYF. DNA of the CDR3: TGTGTCAGCACCCCAGGGGGCTACACAGATACGCAGTATTTT.

This clonotype has just a few counts. The gene calls are TRBV4-1 and TRBJ1-4, with 9 bases aligning to TRBD1. Germline V gene lookup returns CDR1 MGHRA and CDR2 YSYEKL. Trimming at V came to 1 base and at J to 8 bases, leaving 8 bases not matched to a gene. The CDR3 sequence is 16 residues long. This CDR3 is CASSQVLDRGWEKLFF. The CDR3 DNA sequence: TGCGCCAGCAGCCAAGTCTTGGACAGGGGATGGGAAAAACTGTTTTTT.

Note on this clonotype: Mismatch with germline at one junction end may stem from a read error. This sequence joins TRBV7-9 and TRBJ2-3; 7 bases map to TRBD2. The CDR3 contains 13 residues. Germline V lookup: CDR1 SEHNR, CDR2 FQNEAQ (reference sequence). In DNA, the CDR3 is TGTGTCAGCTTGGTCGGGAGGACAGATACGCAGTATTTT. Translation gives CVSLVGRTDTQYF.

V usage is TRBV9 and J usage is TRBJ1-5; D call uncertain. Deletions cut 3 bases from V and 1 base from J, with 11 bases between. Germline loops: CDR1 SGDLS, CDR2 YYNGEE. The CDR3 runs to 15 residues. In DNA, the CDR3 is TGTGCCAGCAGCGCGACCCCGTCCAGCAATCAGCCCCAGCATTTT. Translated, it gives CASSATPSSNQPQHF.

V and J are TRBV29-1 and TRBJ2-7; D remains unclear. The CDR3 runs to 12 residues. Per germline, CDR1 SQVTM and CDR2 ANQGSEA. Trimming left V 4 bases short and J 2 bases short, with 9 bases between. For the CDR3, the DNA is TGCAGCGTTGGGGCTCAGGCCTACGAGCAGTACTTC. Translated: CSVGAQAYEQYF.

At least ten counts were recorded for this clonotype. V usage is TRBV7-8 and J usage is TRBJ2-2; 7 nucleotides align to TRBD2. From germline, CDR1 is SGHVS and CDR2 FQNEAQ. The CDR3 is 14 amino acids. V was clipped by 5 bases and J by 4 bases; unmatched bases: 4. The CDR3 reads CASSTGGFTGELFF. The CDR3 DNA reads TGTGCCAGCAGCACGGGGGGTTTCACCGGGGAGCTGTTTTTT. The complete variable domain, with remaining parts taken from reference TRBV7-8 and TRBJ2-2, reads GAGVSQSPRYKVAKRGQDVALRCDPISGHVSLFWYQQALGQGPEFLTYFQNEAQLDKSGLPSDRFFAERPEGSVSTLKIQRTQQEDSAVYLCASSTGGFTGELFFGEGSRLTVL.

J is TRBJ1-2 and V is TRBV11-2; D not resolved. Trimming shortened V by 4 bases and J by 8 bases, and 14 bases separated the two germline ends. In germline, CDR1 is SGHAT, CDR2 FQNNGV. The CDR3 has 13 residues. CDR3 nucleotides: TGTGCCAGCAGCTCACGATCGGGAAACGGCTACACCTTC. This sequence encodes CASSSRSGNGYTF.